The clone carrying this T cell receptor (beta chain) was detected a few times. Antigen: not known. The data were taken from a study of identical twins. Study observations and caveats: Rather than following the same donors, the conclusions depended on cross-sectional statistical analysis.

Only healthy Caucasians were enrolled as donors. TCRdb itself ran the 5' RACE reads through MiXCR, one entry per CDR3 protein. The sample lists under 900,000 distinct CDR3 sequences, roughly 18% occurring once. Trimming took off 8 bases at V and 5 bases at J, with 12 bases between the two ends. The CDR3 is made up of 13 amino acids. The sample was also reused in another study, on T cells expressing NK-cell markers. That study reports: Seven donors tested HCMV-seropositive and one tested seronegative among the eight sequenced.

The chain couples TRBV12-3 or TRBV12-4 to TRBJ1-4, with D perhaps matching TRBD1 (6 bases). The sequence was collected from a woman aged 18-29 years in good health. Sequencing used PBMCs. CDR3 sequence (DNA): TGTGCCAGCTGGGGGCGCCCCAATGAAAAACTGTTTTTT. It encodes CASWGRPNEKLFF.